A selection of T cell receptor beta chains follows, all from one sample in a study of CD8 T cells in Susac syndrome. TCRdb reprocessed the immunoSEQ multiplex PCR reads via MiXCR and lists one record per CDR3 protein. This table holds more than 250,000 distinct CDR3 sequences, 90% to 95% found once. Sequences were obtained from CD4+ T cells from PBMCs. The origin of the receptors is a human donor with multiple sclerosis. Each CDR3 is given with its conserved first and last residue. The D gene is left open where the match is weak. Size tells how often a clone was seen (once, few, many) or the class of an expanded clone, and some rows leave it out.

>TRBJ1-5|TRBV3-1|NA|NA|14
TGTGCCAGCAGCCAAGATGTGCGGAATCAGCCCCAGCATTTT
CASSQDVRNQPQHF
>TRBJ2-1|TRBV29-1|once|TRBD2|15
TGCAGCGTTGAAAGTCCTAGCGGGCCCTACAATGAGCAGTTCTTC
CSVESPSGPYNEQFF
>TRBJ2-5|TRBV5-1|NA|TRBD1|14
TGCGCCAGCAGCATACCCGGGACAGAAGAGACCCAGTACTTC
CASSIPGTEETQYF
>TRBJ2-5|TRBV11-2|NA|NA|12
TGTGCCAGCAGCAGAGAACGGGGGACCCAGTACTTC
CASSRERGTQYF
>TRBJ2-3|TRBV6-5|NA|TRBD2|16
TGTGCCAGCAGTTTCCTTTCAGCGGGAGTAACAGATACGCAGTATTTT
CASSFLSAGVTDTQYF
>TRBJ2-7|TRBV3-1|NA|NA|14
TGTGCCAGCAGCCAAAGGGGCGAGGTCTACGAGCAGTACTTC
CASSQRGEVYEQYF
>TRBJ1-1|TRBV18|NA|NA|13
TGTGCCAGCTCACCCGGCAGGGACACTGAAGCTTTCTTT
CASSPGRDTEAFF
>TRBJ2-6|TRBV4-1|NA|NA|17
TGCGCCAGCAGCCAAGACCAGGACCACTCTGGGGCCAACGTCCTGACTTTC
CASSQDQDHSGANVLTF
>TRBJ1-4|TRBV19|NA|NA|16
TGTGCCAGTAGCTCACAGGGTTCAGGGGCTAATGAAAAACTGTTTTTT
CASSSQGSGANEKLFF
>TRBJ2-5|TRBV29-1|NA|TRBD2|16
TGCAGCGTTGGAGGACGGTTAGCGGGAGCGTTAGAGACCCAGTACTTC
CSVGGRLAGALETQYF
>TRBJ1-1|TRBV2|NA|NA|17
TGTGCCAGCAGTGTGTTGAGGGGGAAGAGACTGAACACTGAAGCTTTCTTT
CASSVLRGKRLNTEAFF
>TRBJ2-6|TRBV11-2|NA|NA|16
TGTGCCAGCAGCTTAGGGACTCCCTCTGGGGCCAACGTCCTGACTTTC
CASSLGTPSGANVLTF
>TRBJ2-7|TRBV6-1|NA|NA|15
TGTGCCAGCACCCCTGCGGGGGCAGGCCCCTACGAGCAGTACTTC
CASTPAGAGPYEQYF
>TRBJ2-1|TRBV6-2/TRBV6-3|once|NA|13
TGTGCCAGCAGAGACCCCGGGACGCCAGAGCAGTTCTTC
CASRDPGTPEQFF
>TRBJ1-4|TRBV25-1|NA|NA|15
TGTGCCAGCAGTGGCCTGACAGCGGCTAATGAAAAACTGTTTTTT
CASSGLTAANEKLFF
>TRBJ2-1|TRBV5-6|NA|NA|13
TGTGCCAGCAGTTACGGGTCCGGGGATGAGCAGTTCTTC
CASSYGSGDEQFF
>TRBJ2-7|TRBV11-2|NA|TRBD1|15
TGTGCCAGCAGCTCCTACAGGGGTGGGTCCTACGAGCAGTACTTC
CASSSYRGGSYEQYF
>TRBJ2-2|TRBV5-1|NA|NA|15
TGCGCCAGCAGCTCCGGGACACTAAACACCGGGGAGCTGTTTTTT
CASSSGTLNTGELFF
>TRBJ1-2|TRBV3-1|NA|NA|13
TGTGCCAGCAGCCATTCCCGGTTGGGTGGCTACACCTTC
CASSHSRLGGYTF
>TRBJ2-4|TRBV18|NA|NA|15
TGTGCCAGCTCACCGGAAGTCGGGGGCAAAAACATTCAGTACTTC
CASSPEVGGKNIQYF
>TRBJ1-1|TRBV12-5|once|TRBD1|15
TGTGCTAGTGGATCCGGACAGGGAGCCAGCACTGAAGCTTTCTTT
CASGSGQGASTEAFF
>TRBJ2-7|TRBV27|NA|TRBD2|14
TGTGCCAGCAGTTTATCTCTAGCGGGGAGGGAGCAGTACTTC
CASSLSLAGREQYF
>TRBJ2-5|TRBV5-4|NA|TRBD2|14
TGTGCCAGCAGCCCGCTAGCGGGAGTTGAGACCCAGTACTTC
CASSPLAGVETQYF
>TRBJ2-7|TRBV20-1|NA|NA|13
TGCAGTGCTAGAGATCCCCAAAAGAAAAAGCAGTACTTC
CSARDPQKKKQYF
>TRBJ2-4|TRBV7-9|NA|NA|15
TGTGCCAGCAGCTCGGACTTAGGAAAAGGAAACATTCAGTACTTC
CASSSDLGKGNIQYF
>TRBJ2-3|TRBV28|NA|TRBD1|14
TGTGCCAGCAGGTCAGGGGGTCGCACAGATACGCAGTATTTT
CASRSGGRTDTQYF
>TRBJ2-5|TRBV30|NA|NA|12
TGTGCCTGGAGTCCCCAAAGGGAGACCCAGTACTTC
CAWSPQRETQYF
>TRBJ1-5|TRBV30|NA|NA|13
TGTGCCTGGAGTGTGGGTGACTATCAGCCCCAGCATTTT
CAWSVGDYQPQHF
>TRBJ2-3|TRBV6-1|NA|NA|13
TGTGCCAGCAGGTGGGCCTACACAGATACGCAGTATTTT
CASRWAYTDTQYF
>TRBJ2-5|TRBV7-9|NA|TRBD2|14
TGTGCCAGCAGCGCCCGGGAGGGGATGGAGACCCAGTACTTC
CASSAREGMETQYF
>TRBJ1-2|TRBV30|few|TRBD1|12
TGTGCCTGGACCCAGGGGGCCTATGGCTACACCTTC
CAWTQGAYGYTF
>TRBJ1-3|TRBV20-1|NA|NA|15
TGCAGTGCTAGACCACAAGTGGGATGGGGAAACACCATATATTTT
CSARPQVGWGNTIYF
>TRBJ2-5|TRBV7-8|NA|NA|14
TGTGCCAGCAGCTCGGGACGGCCTGAAGAGACCCAGTACTTC
CASSSGRPEETQYF
>TRBJ1-2|TRBV20-1|NA|TRBD1|12
TGCAGTGCTAGGGGGACAGGGACGGGCTACACCTTC
CSARGTGTGYTF
>TRBJ2-5|TRBV20-1|NA|TRBD1|14
TGCAGTGCTAGAGTCGGGACAGTCCAAGAGACCCAGTACTTC
CSARVGTVQETQYF
>TRBJ2-3|TRBV4-2|NA|TRBD2|16
TGTGCCAGCAGCTACCTAGCGGGGGCCGACTCAGATACGCAGTATTTT
CASSYLAGADSDTQYF
>TRBJ2-7|TRBV29-1|NA|TRBD1|15
TGCAGCGTTGAAGAGGGGAAACAGGGGGGCTACGAGCAGTACTTC
CSVEEGKQGGYEQYF
>TRBJ2-1|TRBV29-1|once|NA|12
TGCAGCGTAGAAGGGGGACGCAATGAGCAGTTCTTC
CSVEGGRNEQFF
>TRBJ1-2|TRBV20-1|NA|NA|17
TGCAGTGCTAGAGAGAGGGGGGGGTCTTCCTTTAACTATGGCTACACCTTC
CSARERGGSSFNYGYTF